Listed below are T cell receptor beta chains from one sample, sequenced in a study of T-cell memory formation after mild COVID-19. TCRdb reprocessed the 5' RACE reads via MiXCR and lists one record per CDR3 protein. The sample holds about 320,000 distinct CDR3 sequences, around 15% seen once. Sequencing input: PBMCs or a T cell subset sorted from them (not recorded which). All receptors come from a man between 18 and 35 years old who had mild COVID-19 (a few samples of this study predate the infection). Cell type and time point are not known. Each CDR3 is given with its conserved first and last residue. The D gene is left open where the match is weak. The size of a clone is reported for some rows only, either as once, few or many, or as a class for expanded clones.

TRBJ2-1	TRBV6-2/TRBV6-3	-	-	TGTGCCAGCAGTTACGGCCGCAATGAGCAGTTCTTC	CASSYGRNEQFF
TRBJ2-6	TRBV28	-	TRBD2	TGTGCCAGCAGCCCCCGTAGGGGCCCGGGACTAGCGGGGGTAATCTCTGGGGCCAACGTCCTGACTTTC	CASSPRRGPGLAGVISGANVLTF
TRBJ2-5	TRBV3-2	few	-	TGTGCCAGCAGCCCTAGGGCGACCCAAGAGACCCAGTACTTC	CASSPRATQETQYF
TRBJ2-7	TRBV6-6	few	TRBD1	TGTGCCAGCAGGGATACCGGGACAGAAGCGGCCTACGAGCAGTACTTC	CASRDTGTEAAYEQYF
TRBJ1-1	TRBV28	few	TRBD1	TGTGCCAGCAGTTTGGGACCAGGGGGAGTTGAAGCTTTCTTT	CASSLGPGGVEAFF
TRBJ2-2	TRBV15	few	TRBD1	TGTGCCTCGGGACAGATCGCCGGGGAGCTGTTTTTT	CASGQIAGELFF
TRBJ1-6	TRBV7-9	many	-	TGTGCCAGCAGCTCACCTAATTCACCCCTCCACTTT	CASSSPNSPLHF
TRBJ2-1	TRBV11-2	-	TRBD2	TGTGCCAGCAGCCCCGGGCGGGAGGGGGGTAATGAGCAGTTCTTC	CASSPGREGGNEQFF
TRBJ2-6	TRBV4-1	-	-	TGCGCCAGCAGCCAAGAGTTCGGCTCTGGGGCCAACGTCCTGACTTTC	CASSQEFGSGANVLTF
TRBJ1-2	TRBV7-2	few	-	TGTGCCAGCAGCTTCAACAGGGATGAGGGCTACACCTTC	CASSFNRDEGYTF
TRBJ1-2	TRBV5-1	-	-	TGCGCCAGCAGCCCGACAGTGCTATCAAACTATGGCTACACCTTC	CASSPTVLSNYGYTF
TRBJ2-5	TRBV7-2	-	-	TGTGCCAGCAGCTTCCAATCTTCGGGGGAGACCCAGTACTTC	CASSFQSSGETQYF
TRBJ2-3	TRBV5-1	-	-	TGCGCCAGCAGCTTGGTGCCGGGGGCGGGAACAGATACGCAGTATTTT	CASSLVPGAGTDTQYF
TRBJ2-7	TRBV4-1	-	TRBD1	TGCGCCAGCATCCACCGGACAGGGGGCTCCTACGAGCAGTACTTC	CASIHRTGGSYEQYF
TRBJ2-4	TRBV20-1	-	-	TGCAGTGCGGCCCAGATACCTTCCAAAAACATTCAGTACTTC	CSAAQIPSKNIQYF
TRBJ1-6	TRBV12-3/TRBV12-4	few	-	TGTGCCAGCAGTCAAGACGGCGGAGTCTCACCCCTCCACTTT	CASSQDGGVSPLHF
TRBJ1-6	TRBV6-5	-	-	TGTGCCAGCAGTGGCTTACTTATGGGCCTAGGGAATTCACCCCTCCACTTT	CASSGLLMGLGNSPLHF
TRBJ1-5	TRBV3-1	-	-	TGTGCCAGCAGCCAAGATTGGACCGGCAATCAGCCCCAGCATTTT	CASSQDWTGNQPQHF
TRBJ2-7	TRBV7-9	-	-	TGTGCCAGCAGCCCGATTTCCTTAGCCTACGAGCAGTACTTC	CASSPISLAYEQYF
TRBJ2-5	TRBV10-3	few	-	TGTGCCATCAGTGAGACTAACCCTCCCGGTGGGACCCAGTACTTC	CAISETNPPGGTQYF
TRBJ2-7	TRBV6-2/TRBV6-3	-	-	TGTGCCAGCAAGGCAGGGCAGGCCTACGAGCAGTACTTC	CASKAGQAYEQYF
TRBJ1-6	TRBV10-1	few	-	TGCGCCGAGAGATGGACAGTAACATCCAATTCACCCCTCCACTTT	CAERWTVTSNSPLHF
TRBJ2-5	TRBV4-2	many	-	TGTGCCAGCAGCCAAGCCGCACAGGAAGAGACCCAGTACTTC	CASSQAAQEETQYF
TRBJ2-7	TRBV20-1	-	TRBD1	TGCAGTGCTAGTAGGGACAGCTACTACGAGCAGTACTTC	CSASRDSYYEQYF
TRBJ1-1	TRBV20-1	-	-	TGCAGTGCAGATAGAACCCTGAACACTGAAGCTTTCTTT	CSADRTLNTEAFF
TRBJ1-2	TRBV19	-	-	TGTGCCAGTAGTATGGACCGAGACTATGGCTACACCTTC	CASSMDRDYGYTF
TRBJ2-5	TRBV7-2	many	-	TGTGCCAGCAGCTTAAGATATGAGGCGACCCAGTACTTC	CASSLRYEATQYF
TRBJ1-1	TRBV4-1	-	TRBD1	TGCGCCAGCAGCCAAGAGGGAGGGGGCGTTTTGAACACTGAAGCTTTCTTT	CASSQEGGGVLNTEAFF
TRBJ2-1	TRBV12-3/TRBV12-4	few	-	TGTGCCAGCAGTTTAAGGCGAGATGAGCAGTTCTTC	CASSLRRDEQFF
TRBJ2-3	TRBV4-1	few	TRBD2	TGCGCCAGCAGCCAAGATATACCGGGGACTAGGTTGGATACGCAGTATTTT	CASSQDIPGTRLDTQYF
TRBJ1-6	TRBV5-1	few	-	TGCGCCAGCAGCTTCAAGGAGCGTTCACCCCTCCACTTT	CASSFKERSPLHF
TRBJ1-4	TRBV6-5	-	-	TGTGCCAGCAGTTACTCGAAGGCCAGGGAGGCGGAAAAACTGTTTTTT	CASSYSKAREAEKLFF
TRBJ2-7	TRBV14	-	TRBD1	TGTGCCAGCAGCCAATTGACAGGGGGCTACGAGCAGTACTTC	CASSQLTGGYEQYF
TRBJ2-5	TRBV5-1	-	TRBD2	TGCGCCAGCAGCTTGGCCGGACTAGCGGGGGGGCAAGAGACCCAGTACTTC	CASSLAGLAGGQETQYF
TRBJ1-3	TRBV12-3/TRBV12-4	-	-	TGTGCCAGCAACCTATACGTCGTGGGAAACACCATATATTTT	CASNLYVVGNTIYF
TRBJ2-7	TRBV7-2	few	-	TGTGCCAGCAGCTTAGCGGGGTTTTCCTACGAGCAGTACTTC	CASSLAGFSYEQYF
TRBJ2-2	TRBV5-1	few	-	TGCGCCAGCAGCTTAAGCCCCGGGACCCGACCGGGCACCGGGGAGCTGTTTTTT	CASSLSPGTRPGTGELFF